The T cell receptor (beta chain) under discussion was sequenced for a study of PD-L1 blockade in urothelial cancer. Time point indicated: pretreatment peripheral blood. Generated by immunoSEQ multiplex PCR, the TCRdb table keeps only in-frame clones and is missing some. The sample lists some 90,000 clones, around 90% occurring once. V shed 1 base, J shed 4 bases, and the junction held 0 bases outside the gene matches. The CDR3 runs to 15 residues. The germline V gene has CDR1 LNHDA and CDR2 SQIVND (reference sequence). V is TRBV19 and J is TRBJ2-2; 10 bases map to TRBD2. This TCR came from a woman aged 80 or over with urothelial cancer. The source was PBMCs, collected around atezolizumab (anti-PD-L1) treatment. The CDR3: CASSIGLAGTGELFF. The CDR3, as DNA: TGTGCCAGTAGTATAGGACTAGCGGGCACCGGGGAGCTGTTTTTT.